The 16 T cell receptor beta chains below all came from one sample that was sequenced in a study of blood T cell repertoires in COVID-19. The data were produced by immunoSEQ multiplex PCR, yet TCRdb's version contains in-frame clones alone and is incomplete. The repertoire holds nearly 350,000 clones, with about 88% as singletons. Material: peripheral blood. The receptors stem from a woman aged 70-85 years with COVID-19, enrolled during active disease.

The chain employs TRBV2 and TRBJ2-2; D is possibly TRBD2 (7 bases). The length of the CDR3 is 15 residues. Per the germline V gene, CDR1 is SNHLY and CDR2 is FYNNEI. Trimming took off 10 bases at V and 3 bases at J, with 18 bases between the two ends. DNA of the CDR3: TGTGCCACTGGTGAAGGGGGGGTGGACACCGGGGAGCTGTTTTTT. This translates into CATGEGGVDTGELFF.

In nucleotides, the CDR3 is TGTGAAGATCAGGGGCAGCCCCAGCATTTT. Its protein is CEDQGQPQHF. This chain uses TRBV21-1 with TRBJ1-5; the D call in the table, TRBD1, was not verified against the DNA. TRBV21-1 is labeled a pseudogene. This CDR3 has 10 residues.

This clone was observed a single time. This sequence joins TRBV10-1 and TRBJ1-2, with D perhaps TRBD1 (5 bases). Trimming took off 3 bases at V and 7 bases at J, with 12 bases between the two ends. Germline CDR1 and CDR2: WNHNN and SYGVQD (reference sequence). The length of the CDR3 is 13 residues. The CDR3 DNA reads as TGCGCCAGCAGTGAACGCCCCGGGGGTGGCTACACCTTC. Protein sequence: CASSERPGGGYTF.

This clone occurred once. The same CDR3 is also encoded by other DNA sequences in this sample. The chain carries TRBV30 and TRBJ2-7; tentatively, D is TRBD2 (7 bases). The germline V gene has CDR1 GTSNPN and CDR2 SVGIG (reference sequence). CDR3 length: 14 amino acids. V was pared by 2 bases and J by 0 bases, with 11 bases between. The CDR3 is CAWSLAGASYEQYF. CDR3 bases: TGTGCCTGGAGTCTGGCGGGGGCCTCCTACGAGCAGTACTTC.

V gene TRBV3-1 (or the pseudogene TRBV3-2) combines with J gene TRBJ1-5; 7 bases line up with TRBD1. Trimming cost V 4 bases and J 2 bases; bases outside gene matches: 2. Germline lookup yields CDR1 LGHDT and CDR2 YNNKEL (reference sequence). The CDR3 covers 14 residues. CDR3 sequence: CASSPGTGNQPQHF. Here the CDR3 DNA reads TGTGCCAGCAGCCCTGGGACAGGCAATCAGCCCCAGCATTTT.

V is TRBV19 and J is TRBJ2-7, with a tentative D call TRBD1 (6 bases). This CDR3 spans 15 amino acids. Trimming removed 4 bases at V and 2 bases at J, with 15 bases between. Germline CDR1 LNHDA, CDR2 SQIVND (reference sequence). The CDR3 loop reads CASSSAGTRTYEQYF. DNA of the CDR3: TGTGCCAGTAGTAGCGCCGGGACAAGGACCTACGAGCAGTACTTC. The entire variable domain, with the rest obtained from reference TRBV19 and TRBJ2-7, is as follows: DGGITQSPKYLFRKEGQNVTLSCEQNLNHDAMYWYRQDPGQGLRLIYYSQIVNDFQKGDIAEGYSVSREKKESFPLTVTSAQKNPTAFYLCASSSAGTRTYEQYFGPGTRLTVT.

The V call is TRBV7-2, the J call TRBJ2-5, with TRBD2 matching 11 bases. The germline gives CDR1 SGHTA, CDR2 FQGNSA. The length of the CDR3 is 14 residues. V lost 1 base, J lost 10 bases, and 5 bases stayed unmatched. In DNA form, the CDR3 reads TGTGCCAGCAGCTTAGGGGGGACTAGCGGCGGCCAGTACTTC. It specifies CASSLGGTSGGQYF.

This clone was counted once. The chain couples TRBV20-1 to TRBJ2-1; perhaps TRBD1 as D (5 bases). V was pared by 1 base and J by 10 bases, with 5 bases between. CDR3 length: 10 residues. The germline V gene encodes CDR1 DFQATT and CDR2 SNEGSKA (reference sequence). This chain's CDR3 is CSARAGEQFF. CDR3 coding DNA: TGCAGTGCTAGAGCAGGGGAGCAGTTCTTC.

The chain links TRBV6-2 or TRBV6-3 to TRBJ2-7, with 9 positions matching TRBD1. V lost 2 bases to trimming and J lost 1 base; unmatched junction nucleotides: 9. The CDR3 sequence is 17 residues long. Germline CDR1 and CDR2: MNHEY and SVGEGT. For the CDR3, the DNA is TGTGCCAGCAGTTACGACAGGACAGGGGCGAGATCCTACGAGCAGTACTTC. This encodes CASSYDRTGARSYEQYF.

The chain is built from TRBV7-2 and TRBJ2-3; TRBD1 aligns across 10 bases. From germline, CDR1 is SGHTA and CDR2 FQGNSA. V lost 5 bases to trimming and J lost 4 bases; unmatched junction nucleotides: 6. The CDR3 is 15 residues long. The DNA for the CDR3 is TGTGCCAGCAGCGCTCGACAGGGGGCGGCAGATACGCAGTATTTT. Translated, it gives CASSARQGAADTQYF.

The CDR3 DNA reads TGTGCCAGCAGTTTTTCTAGCGGGGGGGCGTACGAGCAGTACTTC. Its translation: CASSFSSGGAYEQYF. This rearrangement joins TRBV3-1 (or the pseudogene TRBV3-2) to TRBJ2-7, with TRBD2 identical over 12 bases. The CDR3 runs to 15 residues. Germline V gene lookup returns CDR1 LGHDT and CDR2 YNNKEL (reference sequence). V dropped 6 bases and J dropped 4; count of bases not matched to a gene: 7.

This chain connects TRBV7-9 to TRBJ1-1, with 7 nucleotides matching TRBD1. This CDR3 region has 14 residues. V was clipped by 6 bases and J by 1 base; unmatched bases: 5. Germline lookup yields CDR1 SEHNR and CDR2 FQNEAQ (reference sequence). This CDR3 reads CASRPGTANTEAFF. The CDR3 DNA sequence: TGTGCCAGCAGGCCGGGGACAGCGAACACTGAAGCTTTCTTT. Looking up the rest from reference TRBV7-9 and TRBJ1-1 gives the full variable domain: DTGVSQNPRHKITKRGQNVTFRCDPISEHNRLYWYRQTLGQGPEFLTYFQNEAQLEKSRLLSDRFSAERPKGSFSTLEIQRTEQGDSAMYLCASRPGTANTEAFFGQGTRLTVV.

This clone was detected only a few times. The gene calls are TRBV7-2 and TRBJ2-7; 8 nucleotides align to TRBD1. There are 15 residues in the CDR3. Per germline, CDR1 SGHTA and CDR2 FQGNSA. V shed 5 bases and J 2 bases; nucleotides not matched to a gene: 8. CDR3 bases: TGTGCCAGCAGCCGTCGGACAGGGATGGCCTACGAGCAGTACTTC. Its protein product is CASSRRTGMAYEQYF. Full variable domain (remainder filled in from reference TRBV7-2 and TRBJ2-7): GAGVSQSPSNKVTEKGKDVELRCDPISGHTALYWYRQSLGQGLEFLIYFQGNSAPDKSGLPSDRFSAERTGGSVSTLTIQRTQQEDSAVYLCASSRRTGMAYEQYFGPGTRLTVT.

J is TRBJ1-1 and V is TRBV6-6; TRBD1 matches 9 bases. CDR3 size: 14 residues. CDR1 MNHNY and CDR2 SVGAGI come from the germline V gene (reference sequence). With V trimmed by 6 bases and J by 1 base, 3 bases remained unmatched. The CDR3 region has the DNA TGTGCCAGCAGGCGGGACAGGGCGAACACTGAAGCTTTCTTT. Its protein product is CASRRDRANTEAFF.

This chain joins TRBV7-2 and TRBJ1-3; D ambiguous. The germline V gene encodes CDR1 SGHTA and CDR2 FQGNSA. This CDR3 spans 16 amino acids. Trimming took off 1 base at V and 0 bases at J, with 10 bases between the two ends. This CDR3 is CASSLGLIYSGNTIYF. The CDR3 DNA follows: TGTGCCAGCAGCTTAGGCCTAATCTACTCTGGAAACACCATATATTTT.

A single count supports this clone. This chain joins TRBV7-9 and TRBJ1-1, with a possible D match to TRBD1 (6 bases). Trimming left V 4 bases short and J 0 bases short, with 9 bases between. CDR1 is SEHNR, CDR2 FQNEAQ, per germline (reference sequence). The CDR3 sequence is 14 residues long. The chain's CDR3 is CASSSGQLNTEAFF. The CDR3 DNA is TGTGCCAGCAGCTCCGGACAGCTGAACACTGAAGCTTTCTTT.